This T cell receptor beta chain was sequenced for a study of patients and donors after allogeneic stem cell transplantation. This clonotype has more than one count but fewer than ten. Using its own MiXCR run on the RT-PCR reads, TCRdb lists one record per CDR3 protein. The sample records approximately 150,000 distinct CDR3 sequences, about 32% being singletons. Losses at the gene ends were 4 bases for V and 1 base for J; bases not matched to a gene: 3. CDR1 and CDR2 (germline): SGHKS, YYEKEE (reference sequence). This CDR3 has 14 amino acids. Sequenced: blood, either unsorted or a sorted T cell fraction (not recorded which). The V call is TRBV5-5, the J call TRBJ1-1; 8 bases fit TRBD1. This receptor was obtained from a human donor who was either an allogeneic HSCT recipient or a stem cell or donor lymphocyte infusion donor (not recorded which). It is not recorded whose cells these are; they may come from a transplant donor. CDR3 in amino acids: CASSGQGGNTEAFF. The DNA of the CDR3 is TGTGCCAGCAGCGGACAGGGTGGGAACACTGAAGCTTTCTTT.